This is a list of T cell receptor beta chains from one sample in a study of sequential checkpoint blockade in melanoma. Sequencing was performed with immunoSEQ multiplex PCR; in TCRdb, only in-frame clones are kept and a portion is missing. The sample lists tens of thousands of clones, roughly 80% occurring once. The source material was CD8+ T cells sorted from blood (inferred from file names), sampled from a patient given nivolumab and ipilimumab in sequence. Receptors were obtained from a human donor with melanoma. CDR3s include the opening cysteine and the closing phenylalanine or tryptophan. The D gene is left open where the match is weak. Rows give clone size only sometimes, using once, few, many, or a class for an expanded clone.

clone_size,v_call,d_call,j_call,cdr3_nt,cdr3_aa
-,TRBV2,TRBD2,TRBJ2-3,TGTGCCAGCAACGGGAGGGGGGCAGATACGCAGTATTTT,CASNGRGADTQYF
-,TRBV5-1,-,TRBJ2-3,TGCGCCAGCAGCCCCCGGGGGGCCAGCACAGATACGCAGTATTTT,CASSPRGASTDTQYF
-,TRBV27,-,TRBJ2-7,TGTGCCAGCAGCCCCCTAGCCTACTCCTACGAGCAGTACTTC,CASSPLAYSYEQYF
once,TRBV27,-,TRBJ2-1,TGTGCCAGCATTTCGCCCAGGGGTGAGCAGTTCTTC,CASISPRGEQFF
few,TRBV27,-,TRBJ2-7,TGTGCCAGCAGTTTAGTCCGGGGATCTCATGAGCAGTACTTC,CASSLVRGSHEQYF
-,TRBV4-3,-,TRBJ2-2,TGCGCCAGCAGCCAAGATTGGGGGACTGGCGGGGAGCTGTTTTTT,CASSQDWGTGGELFF
-,TRBV14,TRBD2,TRBJ2-7,TGTGCCAGCAGCCAAGGACCGGGCGGGGGCTACGAGCAGTACTTC,CASSQGPGGGYEQYF
-,TRBV27,TRBD2,TRBJ2-1,TGTGCCAGCAGTTTATCCCAGCGGGGGTCCTACAATGAGCAGTTCTTC,CASSLSQRGSYNEQFF
-,TRBV29-1,-,TRBJ2-7,TGCAGCGTTGAGAGGATTAGCGCATCCTCCTACGAGCAGTACTTC,CSVERISASSYEQYF
-,TRBV7-9,-,TRBJ2-5,TGTGCCAGCAGCTTAGTAGTCGCCGAGACCCAGTACTTC,CASSLVVAETQYF
once,TRBV5-6,-,TRBJ2-3,TGTGCCAGCAGCTTGGCCTGGCAGGATAGCACAGATACGCAGTATTTT,CASSLAWQDSTDTQYF
few,TRBV4-2,TRBD2,TRBJ2-5,TGTGCCAGCAGCCATCCTACTAGCGGAGGGTTTGAGACCCAGTACTTC,CASSHPTSGGFETQYF
-,TRBV19,TRBD1,TRBJ2-7,TGTGCCAGTAGTGCCTATCCTCCGGGACAGGTCGCCGGTGGTTACGAGCAGTACTTC,CASSAYPPGQVAGGYEQYF
-,TRBV6-1,TRBD1,TRBJ2-1,TGTGCCAGCAGCTACCTCACAGGGGTTGTCAATGAGCAGTTCTTC,CASSYLTGVVNEQFF
-,TRBV28,-,TRBJ2-1,TGTGCCAGCAGTTTTAGTATTGAGCAGTTCTTC,CASSFSIEQFF
-,TRBV28,TRBD1,TRBJ2-7,TGTGCCAGCAGTGCGGACAGGGTCGACCTCCGATCCTACGAGCAGTACTTC,CASSADRVDLRSYEQYF
-,TRBV29-1,-,TRBJ2-1,TGCAGCTTAGGACAGGACTACCGTTATGAGCAGTTCTTC,CSLGQDYRYEQFF
-,TRBV4-3,-,TRBJ1-5,TGCGCCAGCAGCCGATACAGTGGACAGCCCCAGCATTTT,CASSRYSGQPQHF
-,TRBV2,TRBD1,TRBJ2-4,TGTGCCATAGCCGGGACAGGGGGCTCTAGGGGCAAAAACATTCAGTACTTC,CAIAGTGGSRGKNIQYF
-,TRBV25-1,TRBD1,TRBJ1-5,TGTGCCAGCAGTGAACGGACAGGGCTGGATCAGCCCCAGCATTTT,CASSERTGLDQPQHF
-,TRBV2,TRBD2,TRBJ2-3,TGTGCCAGCAGTGAAGGGGGACTAGCGGGGGTAGATACGCAGTATTTT,CASSEGGLAGVDTQYF
-,TRBV4-2,TRBD2,TRBJ2-7,TGTGCCAGCAGCCTCCTAGCGGGACCATCCTACGAGCAGTACTTC,CASSLLAGPSYEQYF
-,TRBV5-8,-,TRBJ1-5,TGTGCCAGCAGCTTCGGACAGCCTAATCAGCCCCAGCATTTT,CASSFGQPNQPQHF
-,TRBV19,-,TRBJ1-2,TGTGCCAGTCGTCACATCTATGGCTACACCTTC,CASRHIYGYTF
-,TRBV15,TRBD1,TRBJ2-7,TGTGCCACCAGCATGACAGGGGCGTCCTACGAGCAGTACTTC,CATSMTGASYEQYF
-,TRBV18,TRBD1,TRBJ2-6,TGTGCCAGCTCACCACGCAGGGGGCAAGTCCCATCCCTCTCTGGGGCCAACGTCCTGACTTTC,CASSPRRGQVPSLSGANVLTF
-,TRBV5-5,TRBD1,TRBJ1-5,TGTGCCAGCAGCACCCCCCGTGACAGGGTAAGTCAGCCCCAGCATTTT,CASSTPRDRVSQPQHF
large,TRBV11-2,-,TRBJ2-6,TGTGCCAGCAGTCTACCTGGGGCCAACGTCCTGACTTTC,CASSLPGANVLTF
-,TRBV18,-,TRBJ2-3,TGTGCCAGCTCACCACCGAAGGGGAGCACAGATACGCAGTATTTT,CASSPPKGSTDTQYF
-,TRBV2,-,TRBJ2-1,TGTGCCAGCACCCCCGAGGGATTCACCTACAATGAGCAGTTCTTC,CASTPEGFTYNEQFF
-,TRBV7-6,-,TRBJ2-1,TGTGCCAGCAGCTTATGGGACAACAATGAGCAGTTCTTC,CASSLWDNNEQFF
-,TRBV27,TRBD1,TRBJ2-7,TGTGCCAGCAGTGGACAGGGAAGGTACGAGCAGTACTTC,CASSGQGRYEQYF
-,TRBV7-9,-,TRBJ2-7,TGTGCCAGCAGCCCACCCGTGGGGGGCTACGAGCAGTACTTC,CASSPPVGGYEQYF
few,TRBV29-1,-,TRBJ2-7,TGCAGCGTTGAGGAGTGGAGTGACAGGGAGGCCTACGAGCAGTACTTC,CSVEEWSDREAYEQYF
once,TRBV29-1,-,TRBJ2-7,TGCAGCGTCGGCACTAGTTCCTACGAGCAGTACTTC,CSVGTSSYEQYF
few,TRBV13,-,TRBJ2-7,TGTGCCAGCAGCGCAGTTGGCTACGAGCAGTACTTC,CASSAVGYEQYF
-,TRBV5-4,TRBD2,TRBJ2-2,TGTGCCAGCAGCCCTGAAGCGGGAGGCCCCGGGGAGCTGTTTTTT,CASSPEAGGPGELFF
-,TRBV13,-,TRBJ2-5,TGTGCCAGCAGCTTAAGTCGCGGGGGCATCCAAGAGACCCAGTACTTC,CASSLSRGGIQETQYF
-,TRBV19,-,TRBJ2-5,TGTGCCAGTAGTATAGCGGGTGAGACCCAGTACTTC,CASSIAGETQYF
-,TRBV27,-,TRBJ2-2,TGTGCCAGCAGCTTCGCCCGGGGCACCGGGGAGCTGTTTTTT,CASSFARGTGELFF
-,TRBV25-1,-,TRBJ2-3,TGTGCCAGCAGTACGGGGGACGCTGACGGGGGCACAGATACGCAGTATTTT,CASSTGDADGGTDTQYF
-,TRBV7-8,-,TRBJ2-7,TGTGCCAGCAGCCCCGAGGGCCCAGGGGCCCACGAGCAGTACTTC,CASSPEGPGAHEQYF
-,TRBV14,TRBD1,TRBJ2-7,TGTGCCAGCAGCCACCCCCGGGACAGGGGTTCCTACGAGCAGTACTTC,CASSHPRDRGSYEQYF
once,TRBV10-3,-,TRBJ2-1,TGTGCCATCAGTGAGCGGTACAATGAGCAGTTCTTC,CAISERYNEQFF
-,TRBV7-9,-,TRBJ1-2,TGTGCCAGCAGCTTAACCCAGGGGCTTGCGGTCTATGGCTACACCTTC,CASSLTQGLAVYGYTF
once,TRBV7-2,-,TRBJ2-1,TGTGCCAGCAGCCCGGAGGGTGAGGGGTTCAACAATGAGCAGTTCTTC,CASSPEGEGFNNEQFF
-,TRBV7-9,TRBD2,TRBJ2-1,TGTGCCAGCAGCGCCCTACTAGCGGGAGTAGGTAATGAGCAGTTCTTC,CASSALLAGVGNEQFF
-,TRBV4-1,TRBD1,TRBJ2-5,TGCGCCAGCAGCCGCCAAGGGACAGGGGGCAACCAAGAGACCCAGTACTTC,CASSRQGTGGNQETQYF
-,TRBV5-6,TRBD1,TRBJ2-5,TGTGCCAGCAGCTCCGAAAACAGGGGGAGATACTTC,CASSSENRGRYF
-,TRBV5-1,-,TRBJ2-7,TGCGCCAGCAGCTTGGCCCAGGGGAGGGGCTACGAGCAGTACTTC,CASSLAQGRGYEQYF
medium-sized,TRBV4-3,TRBD2,TRBJ2-7,TGCGCCAGCAGCCCCCTGGTAGCGGGAGCCATTACCGAGCAGTACTTC,CASSPLVAGAITEQYF
-,TRBV9,-,TRBJ1-2,TGTGCCAGCAGCGTAGGGGCAGGGGACTATGGCTACACCTTC,CASSVGAGDYGYTF
-,TRBV30,TRBD1,TRBJ2-7,TGTGCCTGGAGTGGGGACAGGGGGTACGAGCAGTACTTC,CAWSGDRGYEQYF